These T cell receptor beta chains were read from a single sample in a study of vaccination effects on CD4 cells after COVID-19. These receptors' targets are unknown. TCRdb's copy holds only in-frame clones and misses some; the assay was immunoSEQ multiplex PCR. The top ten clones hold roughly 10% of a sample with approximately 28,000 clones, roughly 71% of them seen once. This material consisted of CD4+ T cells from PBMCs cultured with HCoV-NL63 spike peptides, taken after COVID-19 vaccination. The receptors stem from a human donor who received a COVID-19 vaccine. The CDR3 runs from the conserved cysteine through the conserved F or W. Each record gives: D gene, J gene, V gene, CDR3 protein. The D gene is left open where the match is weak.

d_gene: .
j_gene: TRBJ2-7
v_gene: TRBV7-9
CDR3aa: CASSLAGGDEQYF

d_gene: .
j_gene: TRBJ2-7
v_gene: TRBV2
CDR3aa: CASSVNSGVYEQYF

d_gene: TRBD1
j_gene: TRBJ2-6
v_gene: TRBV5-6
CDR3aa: CASSLRGQGKSGANVLTF

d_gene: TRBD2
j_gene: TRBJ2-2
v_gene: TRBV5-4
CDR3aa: CASSLYGTSGGHTGELFF

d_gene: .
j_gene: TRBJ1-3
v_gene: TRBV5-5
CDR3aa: CASSWGRVGNTIYF

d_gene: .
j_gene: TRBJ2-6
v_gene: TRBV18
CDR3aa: CASSPSGSGANVLTF

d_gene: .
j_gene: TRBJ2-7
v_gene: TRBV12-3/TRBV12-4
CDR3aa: CASSPNSYEQYF

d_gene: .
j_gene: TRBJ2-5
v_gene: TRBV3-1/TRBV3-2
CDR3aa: CASSQDQSAGGETQYF

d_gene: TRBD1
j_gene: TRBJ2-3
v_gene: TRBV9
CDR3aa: CASSVGTGGTDTQYF

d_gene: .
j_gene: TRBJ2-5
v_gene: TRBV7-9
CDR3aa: CASREKGGETQYF

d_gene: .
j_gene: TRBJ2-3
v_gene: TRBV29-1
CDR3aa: CSVVLGADTQYF

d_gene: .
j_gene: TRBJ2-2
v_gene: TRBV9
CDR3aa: CASSPVVGGLTGELFF

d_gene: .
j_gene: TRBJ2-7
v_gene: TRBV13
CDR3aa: CASSSQGWGASYEQYF

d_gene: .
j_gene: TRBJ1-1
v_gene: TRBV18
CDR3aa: CASSPRSTSETEAFF

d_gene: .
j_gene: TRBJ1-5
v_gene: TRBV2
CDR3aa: CASSKTDNYQPQHF

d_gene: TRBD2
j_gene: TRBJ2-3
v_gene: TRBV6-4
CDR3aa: CASSGGGATDTQYF

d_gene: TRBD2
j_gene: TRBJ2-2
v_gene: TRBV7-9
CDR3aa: CASTAMLGLAGNTGELFF

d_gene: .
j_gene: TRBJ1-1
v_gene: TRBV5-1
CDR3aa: CASSSGTAAYQAFF

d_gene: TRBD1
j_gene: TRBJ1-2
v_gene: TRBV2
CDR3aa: CASSERGQGVEGYTF

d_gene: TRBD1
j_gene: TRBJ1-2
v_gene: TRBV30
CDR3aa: CAWSDQQGARTF

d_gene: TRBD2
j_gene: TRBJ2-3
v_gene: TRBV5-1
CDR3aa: CASSLELAGADTQYF

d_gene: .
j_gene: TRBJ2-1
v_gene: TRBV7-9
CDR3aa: CASSLVSSPWEQFF

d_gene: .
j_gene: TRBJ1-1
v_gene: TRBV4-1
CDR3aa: CASSPSNSGTEAFF

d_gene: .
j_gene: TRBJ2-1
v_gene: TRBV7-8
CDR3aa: CASSLGLNVYNEQFF

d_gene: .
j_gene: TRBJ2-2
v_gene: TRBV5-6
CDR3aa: CASSFRDGQGTGELFF

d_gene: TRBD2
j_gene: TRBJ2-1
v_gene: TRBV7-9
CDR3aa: CASSLTTSGRYNEQFF

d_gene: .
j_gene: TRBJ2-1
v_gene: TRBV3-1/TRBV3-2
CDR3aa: CASSQRGTYNEQFF

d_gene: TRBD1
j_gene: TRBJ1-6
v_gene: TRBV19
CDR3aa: CASTKKLPGTGNSPLHF

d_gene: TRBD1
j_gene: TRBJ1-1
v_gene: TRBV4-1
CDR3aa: CASSKGQGPLGTEAFF

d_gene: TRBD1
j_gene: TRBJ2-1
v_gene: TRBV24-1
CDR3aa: CATRSGAGGNNEQFF

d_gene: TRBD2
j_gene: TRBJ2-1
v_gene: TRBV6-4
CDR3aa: CASSAGGRAEYEQFF

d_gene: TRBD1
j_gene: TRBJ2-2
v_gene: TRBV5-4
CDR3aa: CASSPGQGGTGELFF

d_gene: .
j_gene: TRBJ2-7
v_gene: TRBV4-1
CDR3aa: CASSQAPGSTYEQYF

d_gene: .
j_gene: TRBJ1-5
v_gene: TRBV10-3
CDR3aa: CAISESKGYGNQPQHF

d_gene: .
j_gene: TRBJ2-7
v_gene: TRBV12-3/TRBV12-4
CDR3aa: CASRPGHSYEQYF

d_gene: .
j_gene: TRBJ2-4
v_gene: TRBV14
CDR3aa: CASGSGGNIQYF

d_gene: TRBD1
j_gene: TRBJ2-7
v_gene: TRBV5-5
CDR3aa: CASSLAGQVSYEQYF

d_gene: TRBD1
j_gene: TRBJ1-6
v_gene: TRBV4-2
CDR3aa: CASSQEKGASSPLHF

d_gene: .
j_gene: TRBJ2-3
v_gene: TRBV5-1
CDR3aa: CASSSTDTQYF

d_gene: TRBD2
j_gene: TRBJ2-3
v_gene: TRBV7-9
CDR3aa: CASSSRSGHTDTQYF

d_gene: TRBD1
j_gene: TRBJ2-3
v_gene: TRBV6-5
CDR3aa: CASRAGQVSTDTQYF